These 28 T cell receptor beta chains came from one sample sequenced in a study of blood T cell repertoires in COVID-19. Generated by immunoSEQ multiplex PCR, the TCRdb table keeps only in-frame clones and is missing some. The sample has 140,000 or so clones; 80% are singletons. The sequencing input was peripheral blood. Receptors originate from a woman aged 50 to 60 with acute or convalescent COVID-19.

CDR3 in amino acids: CASTSGESPLHF. CDR3 nucleotide sequence: TGTGCCAGCACCTCAGGGGAATCACCCCTCCACTTT. J is TRBJ1-6 and V is TRBV6-5, with D tentatively TRBD1 (6 bases). There are 12 residues in the CDR3. V lost 7 bases and J 10 bases, leaving 11 bases between the germline ends. The germline V gene encodes CDR1 MNHEY and CDR2 SVGAGI.

V gene TRBV6-5 combines with J gene TRBJ2-5, with D maybe TRBD1 (5 bases). There are 15 residues in the CDR3. The V end was cut by 2 bases, the J end by 3 bases, with 13 bases between. Germline V lookup: CDR1 MNHEY, CDR2 SVGAGI. Here the CDR3 reads CASSYQGVEEETQYF. Here the CDR3 DNA reads TGTGCCAGCAGTTACCAAGGGGTAGAGGAAGAGACCCAGTACTTC.

The chain recombines TRBV5-4 with TRBJ1-4; tentatively, D is TRBD1 (5 bases). The CDR3 covers 15 residues. Trimming removed 4 bases at V and 7 bases at J, with 17 bases between. The germline V gene encodes CDR1 SGHNT and CDR2 YYREEE (reference sequence). This CDR3 reads CASSIGTGIGEKLFF. The CDR3 DNA is TGTGCCAGCAGCATAGGGACTGGGATCGGTGAAAAACTGTTTTTT.

The J gene is TRBJ2-5, the V gene TRBV7-6, with 15 positions matching TRBD2. CDR1 SGHVS and CDR2 FNYEAQ come from the germline V gene. This CDR3 region has 15 residues. The V and J ends lost 3 bases and 4 bases, in that order; junction bases with no gene match: 0. The CDR3 DNA reads as TGTGCCAGCAGCTTGGGACTAGCGGGGGGAGAGACCCAGTACTTC. Translated: CASSLGLAGGETQYF. The variable domain in full, completed from reference TRBV7-6 and TRBJ2-5, reads GAGVSQSPRYKVTKRGQDVALRCDPISGHVSLYWYRQALGQGPEFLTYFNYEAQQDKSGLPNDRFSAERPEGSISTLTIQRTEQRDSAMYRCASSLGLAGGETQYFGPGTRLLVL.

The chain carries TRBV15 and TRBJ1-4; TRBD1 agrees at 8 bases. From germline, CDR1 is LNHNV and CDR2 YYDKDF (reference sequence). V shed 0 bases, J shed 3 bases, and the junction held 15 bases outside the gene matches. CDR3 length: 20 residues. The CDR3 protein is CATSRDRTGRMIWSNEKLFF. The CDR3, as DNA: TGTGCCACCAGCAGAGATCGGACAGGGCGGATGATATGGTCTAATGAAAAACTGTTTTTT.

This chain joins TRBV28 and TRBJ2-3; the D gene is possibly TRBD1 (6 bases). Germline values: CDR1 MDHEN, CDR2 SYDVKM. The CDR3 is 15 residues long. V was shortened by 2 bases and J by 3 bases, with 12 bases between the two germline ends. CDR3 nucleotides: TGTGCCAGCAGTTTAGAGTCAGGGGAAACAGATACGCAGTATTTT. Its protein product is CASSLESGETDTQYF.

This rearrangement joins TRBV19 to TRBJ1-1; 10 nucleotides match TRBD1. Germline V gene lookup returns CDR1 LNHDA and CDR2 SQIVND (reference sequence). The CDR3 loop spans 16 amino acids. Trimming cost V 5 bases and J 1 base; bases outside gene matches: 7. The CDR3: CASSQRQGAWNTEAFF. The CDR3 DNA is TGTGCCAGTAGTCAGAGACAGGGGGCTTGGAACACTGAAGCTTTCTTT. Drawing the rest from reference TRBV19 and TRBJ1-1, the complete variable domain is DGGITQSPKYLFRKEGQNVTLSCEQNLNHDAMYWYRQDPGQGLRLIYYSQIVNDFQKGDIAEGYSVSREKKESFPLTVTSAQKNPTAFYLCASSQRQGAWNTEAFFGQGTRLTVV.

The genes are TRBV11-3 and TRBJ2-7, with D unresolved. Germline values: CDR1 SGHNT, CDR2 YENEEA. V was trimmed by 4 bases and J by 0 bases, leaving 7 bases between them. This CDR3 contains 13 residues. CDR3 nucleotides: TGTGCCAGCAGCTCGCCAGACTCCTACGAGCAGTACTTC. Translation gives CASSSPDSYEQYF.

This chain connects TRBV21-1 to TRBJ1-5; the D segment call TRBD1 is taken from the table without a DNA check. TRBV21-1 is described as a pseudogene. The CDR3 is 16 residues long. The CDR3 DNA reads TGTGCCAGCAGTTCCATAGGACAGGGAGTAGGTCAGCCCCAGCATTTT. The encoded protein is CASSSIGQGVGQPQHF.

The chain carries TRBV28 and TRBJ1-2; 7 positions agree with TRBD1. CDR3 length: 17 amino acids. Germline assignment: CDR1 MDHEN and CDR2 SYDVKM. With 5 bases clipped from V and 4 bases from J, the junction kept 16 bases outside the gene matches. The CDR3 DNA sequence: TGTGCCAGCAGTGGCGCAACAGGGGCCCGACCTATCTATGGCTACACCTTC. The encoded protein is CASSGATGARPIYGYTF.

This chain links TRBV4-2 with TRBJ1-5; possible D gene TRBD1, 6 bases. The CDR3 has 13 residues. Germline CDR1 and CDR2: LGHNA and YNFKEQ. V lost 0 bases to trimming and J lost 6 bases, with 6 bases between them. The CDR3 bases are TGTGCCAGCAGCCAAGACAGGGGTCAGCCCCAGCATTTT. It translates to CASSQDRGQPQHF.

The V call is TRBV6-6, the J call TRBJ1-1; the D is unclear. Trimming shortened V by 6 bases and J by 4 bases, and 12 bases separated the two germline ends. Germline V gene lookup returns CDR1 MNHNY and CDR2 SVGAGI (reference sequence). This CDR3 spans 13 amino acids. The CDR3 bases are TGTGCCAGCAGCCGAGCGGAGGCCACTGAAGCTTTCTTT. It yields the protein CASSRAEATEAFF.

V gene TRBV7-6 combines with J gene TRBJ2-7, with 9 bases matching TRBD1. V shed 5 bases and J 1 base; nucleotides not matched to a gene: 6. CDR1 and CDR2 from the germline V gene are SGHVS and FNYEAQ. The CDR3 has 15 amino acids. The CDR3 here is CASSQDRGGSYEQYF. CDR3 coding DNA: TGTGCCAGCAGCCAGGACAGGGGTGGTTCCTACGAGCAGTACTTC.

This clone was detected once. A junction end diverges from the germline sequence, so it may reflect a read error. The chain employs TRBV4-2 and TRBJ1-5; D remains unclear. The CDR3 is 16 amino acids. Germline V lookup: CDR1 LGHNA, CDR2 YNFKEQ. The CDR3 region is CASSQDAPVEIGPRSF. The CDR3 bases are TGTGCCAGCAGCCAAGATGCACCGGTCGAGATAGGCCCGCGGAGTTTT.

This chain uses TRBV16 with TRBJ1-3; D perhaps matches TRBD1 (6 bases). The CDR3 runs 16 residues. V was clipped by 2 bases and J by 0 bases, with 11 bases between them. Germline CDR1 and CDR2: KGHSY and FQNENV. This chain's CDR3 is CASSQPDSYSGNTIYF. CDR3 bases: TGTGCCAGCAGCCAACCGGACAGTTACTCTGGAAACACCATATATTTT.

The CDR3, as DNA: TGTTCTGAGACCGACTTGAAGTCTGGAAACACCATATATTTT. It codes for CSETDLKSGNTIYF. The chain couples TRBV28 to TRBJ1-3; D not resolved. The CDR3 is 14 amino acids. Per the germline V gene, CDR1 is MDHEN and CDR2 is SYDVKM.

This clone came up many times. The rearrangement uses TRBV9 and TRBJ1-1; D perhaps matches TRBD1 (5 bases). This CDR3 is 14 amino acids long. The germline V gene encodes CDR1 SGDLS and CDR2 YYNGEE. Trimming took 4 bases from V and 4 from J, leaving 14 bases between them. The chain's CDR3 is CASSIGAGFTEAFF. The CDR3 DNA reads TGTGCCAGCAGCATCGGGGCGGGATTCACTGAAGCTTTCTTT.

The chain has TRBV27 and TRBJ1-2; 7 positions agree with TRBD1. CDR1 MNHEY and CDR2 SMNVEV come from the germline V gene (reference sequence). Losses at the gene ends were 5 bases for V and 1 base for J; bases not matched to a gene: 7. This CDR3 has 15 amino acids. Written as DNA, the CDR3 is TGTGCCAGCAGTGGGGGACAGCCGTTTAACTATGGCTACACCTTC. Its translation is CASSGGQPFNYGYTF.

The J gene is TRBJ2-7, the V gene TRBV13; perhaps TRBD1 as D (6 bases). Trimming took 5 bases from V and 3 from J, leaving 8 bases between them. Per the germline V gene, CDR1 is PRHDT and CDR2 is FYEKMQ (reference sequence). The CDR3 has 12 amino acids. This chain's CDR3 is CASSLRGYEQYF. The CDR3 coding sequence is TGTGCCAGCAGCCTCAGGGGCTACGAGCAGTACTTC.

CDR3 sequence reads: CASSPGGNQPQHF. The CDR3 nucleotides are TGTGCCAGCAGCCCAGGGGGCAATCAGCCCCAGCATTTT. The chain links TRBV12-3 or TRBV12-4 to TRBJ1-5, with D possibly matching TRBD1 (6 bases). CDR3 length: 13 amino acids. Trimming cost V 6 bases and J 2 bases, with 8 bases left between them.

The chain recombines TRBV19 with TRBJ1-5; 7 nucleotides match TRBD1. The CDR3 is 14 residues long. Germline lookup yields CDR1 LNHDA and CDR2 SQIVND (reference sequence). Trimming took 7 bases from V and 4 from J; bases not matched to a gene: 7. The CDR3 reads CASTWDSLNQPQHF. CDR3 DNA: TGTGCCAGTACCTGGGACAGCCTAAATCAGCCCCAGCATTTT. Variable domain in full (rest from reference TRBV19 and TRBJ1-5): DGGITQSPKYLFRKEGQNVTLSCEQNLNHDAMYWYRQDPGQGLRLIYYSQIVNDFQKGDIAEGYSVSREKKESFPLTVTSAQKNPTAFYLCASTWDSLNQPQHFGDGTRLSIL.

This clone was recorded once. The V and J genes are TRBV6-5 and TRBJ2-7; TRBD1 matches at 10 bases. The CDR3 covers 13 residues. The J segment lost 6 bases and the V segment lost 7 bases, leaving 6 bases of the junction unmatched. CDR1 and CDR2 from the germline V gene are MNHEY and SVGAGI. CDR3 sequence: CASKWTGGAEQYF. The CDR3, as DNA: TGTGCCAGCAAATGGACAGGGGGGGCCGAGCAGTACTTC.

J is TRBJ2-7 and V is TRBV28, with 8 nucleotides matching TRBD2. Germline V gene data show CDR1 as MDHEN and CDR2 as SYDVKM. The CDR3 is 14 residues long. The V and J ends lost 5 bases and 4 bases, in that order; junction bases with no gene match: 7. CDR3 sequence: CASSPPGREYEQYF. The CDR3 DNA sequence: TGTGCCAGCAGTCCTCCCGGGAGGGAATACGAGCAGTACTTC.

The CDR3 nucleotides are TGCGCCAGCAGCCAAGGGTTTGGCCAAGAGGATGGCTACACCTTC. As protein: CASSQGFGQEDGYTF. The rearrangement links TRBV4-3 to TRBJ1-2, with D unresolved. V gave up 1 base and J gave up 6 bases, with 15 bases separating them. Germline V CDR1 and CDR2: LGHNA, YSLEER. This CDR3 has 15 amino acids.

The V gene is TRBV5-5, the J gene TRBJ1-6; TRBD1 is a possible D gene (6 bases). The CDR3 loop spans 17 amino acids. Germline CDR1 SGHKS, CDR2 YYEKEE (reference sequence). Trimming took 4 bases from V and 12 from J, leaving 26 bases between them. CDR3 sequence: CASSPPLGGAAGGPLHF. The DNA for the CDR3 is TGTGCCAGCAGCCCCCCTCTGGGGGGCGCGGCGGGAGGACCCCTCCACTTT.

This clone has a single count. The chain has TRBV11-3 and TRBJ2-3, with no clear D. The CDR3 covers 13 residues. CDR1 and CDR2 from the germline V gene are SGHNT and YENEEA. The V end lost 5 bases, the J end lost 4 bases, and 10 bases lay between the germline ends. The CDR3 DNA sequence: TGTGCCAGCAGCCCCGAGCATGCAGATACGCAGTATTTT. This translates into CASSPEHADTQYF.

The chain joins TRBV5-1 to TRBJ1-5; tentatively, D is TRBD1 (5 bases). Germline CDR1 and CDR2: SGHRS and YFSETQ. Trimming removed 4 bases from V and 5 bases from J, with 19 bases in between. This CDR3 has 16 residues. The CDR3 loop is CASSPGWGVGDQPQHF. The CDR3 nucleotides read TGCGCCAGCAGCCCGGGTTGGGGGGTAGGAGATCAGCCCCAGCATTTT.

The chain has TRBV19 and TRBJ2-7; TRBD1 agrees at 9 bases. This CDR3 comprises 13 residues. Germline V lookup: CDR1 LNHDA, CDR2 SQIVND (reference sequence). V lost 7 bases, J lost 0 bases, and 1 base stayed unmatched. The DNA for the CDR3 is TGTGCCAGTACGGGACAGGGCTCCTACGAGCAGTACTTC. This translates into CASTGQGSYEQYF.